What follows describes a single T cell receptor beta chain. The data were taken from a study of T cell changes during pregnancy in multiple sclerosis. This CDR3 spans 16 amino acids. V lost 4 bases and J lost 4; bases outside the gene matches: 10. Germline V gene sequence: CDR1 KGHSH, CDR2 LQKENI. Using immunoSEQ multiplex PCR, the repertoire was profiled, and TCRdb retains in-frame clones only, with some absent. The profile shows roughly 110,000 clones, under 95% of them singletons. The receptor was isolated from a female donor in good health, enrolled as a control in a pregnancy study. The chain links TRBV18 to TRBJ1-5; 7 nucleotides align to TRBD1. Sample: peripheral blood, taken in the third trimester of pregnancy. The CDR3 spells CASSLAGTAGNQPQHF. In DNA form, the CDR3 reads TGTGCCAGCTCACTCGCCGGGACAGCTGGAAATCAGCCCCAGCATTTT.